This T cell receptor (beta chain) emerged from a study of T cells in Graves' hyperthyroidism and ophthalmopathy. Study-level information: Prior to any treatment, at the point of initial diagnosis, peripheral blood was collected.

This clonotype was seen repeatedly, ten times or more. Its antigen is not known. Authors of the study amplified TCR beta CDR3 regions from RNA transcripts. The HTBI primer set drove a first-round RT-PCR of the TCR CDR3. TCRdb re-called the multiplex PCR reads through MiXCR, storing one row per CDR3 protein. The sample holds approximately 640,000 distinct CDR3 sequences; 15% to 20% are singletons and the top ten take less than 4.5%. Fresh peripheral blood, 7.5 to 10 ml, yielded the PBMCs. Notes on the study in general: The blood repertoire included most of the expanded thyroid clonotypes above 0.001.

The sample was blood. The TCR originated in a woman aged 30 to 39 with Graves' hyperthyroidism.

The chain's CDR3 is CASSALTGSDTEAFF. In nucleotides, the CDR3 is TGTGCCAGCAGTGCCTTAACGGGGTCGGATACTGAAGCTTTCTTT. The chain recombines TRBV6-1 with TRBJ1-1; D gene uncertain. Germline CDR1 and CDR2: MNHNS and SASEGT. The V gene lost 4 bases and the J gene lost 5 bases, with 17 bases spanning the gap. CDR3 length: 15 residues.